The TCR beta chain under discussion was sequenced for a study of T cell clonality in common variable immunodeficiency. Study conclusions and caveats: Common variable immunodeficiency TCR beta sequences reportedly had fewer deletions and N-nucleotide insertions.

In regard to this clone: Its specificity is unknown. The read terminates 3 residues ahead of where the CDR3 ends, so the germline J gene completes it.

This table comes from immunoSEQ multiplex PCR, and its TCRdb copy is limited to in-frame clones, with some not included. The sample contains 7,000 to 9,000 clones, none occurring once; 5.1% lies in the top ten. The CDR3 loop spans 14 amino acids. Trimming pared 3 bases from V and 3 bases from J, leaving 12 bases between. Looked up from germline, CDR1 is LNHDA and CDR2 is SQIVND (reference sequence). The specimen sequenced was peripheral blood mononuclear cells. V and J are TRBV19 and TRBJ2-7; D may be TRBD2 (5 bases). The clonotype originates from a human donor with common variable immunodeficiency. The CDR3 protein is CASSIESEGYEQYF. Incomplete CDR3 DNA: TGTGCCAGTAGTATCGAGTCCGAGGGCTACGAG.